This TCR beta chain was sequenced during a study of cytomegalovirus exposure and HLA in healthy donors. Points on this clone: Its antigen is not identified.

The PCR made use of 60 Vbeta and 13 Jbeta primers. Here immunoSEQ multiplex PCR was the method, and the copy in TCRdb shows in-frame clones only, minus some. This table holds approximately 180,000 clones, more than 60% found once. Study-level results: For presence/absence analyses, sequencing depth was assumed to be roughly uniform across donors. In a later analysis, a missense DCLRE1C variant was linked to TCR beta V- and J-gene trimming.

The TCR comes from a woman aged 60-75 years in good health and CMV-seropositive. The sample comprised PBMCs.

In DNA form, the CDR3 reads TGTGCCACCAGCAGAGCCAAGGGGGCGCGGGAGGATGGCTACACCTTC. Amino acids: CATSRAKGAREDGYTF. V usage is TRBV15 and J usage is TRBJ1-2, with TRBD1 matching over 7 bases. The germline V gene has CDR1 LNHNV and CDR2 YYDKDF (reference sequence). J lost 6 bases, V lost 1 base, and 11 bases had no gene match. The CDR3 contains 16 residues. The full variable domain, its missing parts supplied by reference TRBV15 and TRBJ1-2, is DAMVIQNPRYQVTQFGKPVTLSCSQTLNHNVMYWYQQKSSQAPKLLFHYYDKDFNNEADTPDNFQSRRPNTSFCFLDIRSPGLGDTAMYLCATSRAKGAREDGYTFGSGTRLTVV.